This T cell receptor (beta chain) was recorded in a study of low-dose radiotherapy and immunotherapy resistance in tumors. About the study: Treatment included intravenous cyclophosphamide dosed at 200 mg/m2 every two weeks, one day before radiation and immunotherapy.

TRAV- and TRBV-specific primers were used for first-strand cDNA, which covered alpha and beta chains. Amplification of TCRs used a constant-region primer and V-primer adapter for 15 to 25 PCR cycles. It was by in vitro transcription that isolated mRNA was amplified. TCRdb analysed the reads with MiXCR anew, one entry per CDR3 protein. The sample carries tens of thousands of distinct CDR3 sequences, less than 40% recorded once. V dropped 3 bases and J dropped 2 bases, with 7 bases sitting between them. CDR1 SQVTM and CDR2 ANQGSEA come from the germline V gene. The CDR3 runs 12 residues. Time point specified: before trial treatment. The treatment that donors received included nivolumab, ipilimumab, aspirin, low-dose cyclophosphamide and low-dose radiotherapy. The presence of advanced solid tumors lacking tumor-infiltrating lymphocytes characterized eligible patients.

This material consisted of PBMCs, taken before treatment. The clonotype comes from a female donor with ovarian cancer. The chain recombines TRBV29-1 with TRBJ2-5; D unresolved. The CDR3 DNA follows: TGCAGCGTTGAGGAGACTCAAGAGACCCAGTACTTC. Translated, it gives CSVEETQETQYF.